This T cell receptor beta chain was identified during a study of T cells in Graves' hyperthyroidism and ophthalmopathy. The CDR3 sequence is 16 residues long. Trimming shortened V by 4 bases and J by 0 bases, and 13 bases separated the two germline ends. The germline V gene encodes CDR1 MNHNS and CDR2 SASEGT. This clonotype was recorded a few times. Newly diagnosed hyperthyroidism patients aged 18 to 65 years had disease lasting under 2 months. RNA transcripts yielded amplified TCR beta CDR3 regions. First-round RT-PCR of the TCR CDR3 relied on the HTBI primer set. TCRdb reprocessed the multiplex PCR reads via MiXCR and lists one record per CDR3 protein. The sample yields 600,000 to 800,000 distinct CDR3 sequences, roughly a third seen once.

The specimen sequenced was blood. The source is a woman aged 40 to 50 with Graves' hyperthyroidism. V gene TRBV6-1 combines with J gene TRBJ1-3, with D tentatively TRBD1 (5 bases). The CDR3 here is CASSVVKDTSGNTIYF. In DNA, the CDR3 is TGTGCCAGCAGTGTGGTAAAGGACACCTCTGGAAACACCATATATTTT.